This T cell receptor (beta chain) was recovered during a study of T cell responses to AZD1222 COVID-19 vaccine. V dropped 7 bases and J dropped 8; count of bases not matched to a gene: 13. Germline V gene data show CDR1 as MDHEN and CDR2 as SYDVKM. The CDR3 has 14 amino acids. Using immunoSEQ multiplex PCR, the repertoire was profiled, and TCRdb retains in-frame clones only, with some absent. The sample has about 150,000 clones, about nine tenths seen once; the top ten hold 6.9%. The receptor was isolated from an adult who had recovered from COVID-19. The gene calls are TRBV28 and TRBJ2-7; 8 bases match TRBD1. Sequenced material: peripheral blood, taken after recovery from COVID-19. In DNA form, the CDR3 reads TGTGCCAGCATCCCCTCAGGGACAGGTGTAAAGCAGTACTTC. As protein: CASIPSGTGVKQYF. Using reference TRBV28 and TRBJ2-7 for the parts outside the CDR3, the full variable domain is DVKVTQSSRYLVKRTGEKVFLECVQDMDHENMFWYRQDPGLGLRLIYFSYDVKMKEKGDIPEGYSVSREKKERFSLILESASTNQTSMYLCASIPSGTGVKQYFGPGTRLTVT.